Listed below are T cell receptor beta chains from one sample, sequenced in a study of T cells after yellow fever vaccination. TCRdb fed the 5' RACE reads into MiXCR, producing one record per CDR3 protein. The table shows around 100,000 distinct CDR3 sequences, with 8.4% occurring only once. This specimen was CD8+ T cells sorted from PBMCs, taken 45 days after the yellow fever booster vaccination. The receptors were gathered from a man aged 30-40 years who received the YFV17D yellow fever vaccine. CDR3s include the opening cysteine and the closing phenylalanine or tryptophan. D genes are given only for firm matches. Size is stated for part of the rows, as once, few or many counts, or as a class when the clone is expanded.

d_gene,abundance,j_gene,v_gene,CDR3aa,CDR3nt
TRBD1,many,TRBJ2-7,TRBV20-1,CSARSSTGFNAYEQYF,TGCAGTGCTAGATCATCGACAGGGTTTAATGCCTACGAGCAGTACTTC
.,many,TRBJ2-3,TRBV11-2,CASSLKRTDTQYF,TGTGCCAGCAGCTTAAAAAGGACAGATACGCAGTATTTT
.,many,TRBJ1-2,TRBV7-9,CASSASGAGYTF,TGTGCCAGCAGCGCGTCGGGTGCTGGCTACACCTTC
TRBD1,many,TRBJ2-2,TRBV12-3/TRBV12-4,CASRGTGLNTGELFF,TGTGCCAGCAGGGGGACAGGATTGAACACCGGGGAGCTGTTTTTT
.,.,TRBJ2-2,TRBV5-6,CASSLNRRPGELFF,TGTGCCAGCAGCTTGAACAGACGTCCCGGGGAGCTGTTTTTT
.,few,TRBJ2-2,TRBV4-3,CASSQTGVAGELFF,TGCGCCAGCAGCCAAACGGGTGTCGCCGGGGAGCTGTTTTTT
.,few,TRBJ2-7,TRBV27,CASRWDKEQYF,TGTGCCAGCCGGTGGGATAAGGAGCAGTACTTC
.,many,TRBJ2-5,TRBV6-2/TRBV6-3,CASSGGRGDGETQYF,TGTGCCAGCAGCGGCGGTAGGGGAGACGGGGAGACCCAGTACTTC
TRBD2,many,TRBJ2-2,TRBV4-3,CASSQGSAGENTGELFF,TGCGCCAGCAGCCAAGGATCGGCGGGAGAGAACACCGGGGAGCTGTTTTTT
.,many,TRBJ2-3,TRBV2,CASSEPLLGDTDTQYF,TGTGCCAGCAGTGAACCCCTCCTTGGGGATACAGATACGCAGTATTTT
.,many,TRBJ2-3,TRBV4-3,CASSQDSGTRDTQYF,TGCGCCAGCAGCCAAGATTCAGGCACCAGAGATACGCAGTATTTT
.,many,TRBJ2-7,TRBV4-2,CASSQVKYGQNTYEQYF,TGTGCCAGCAGCCAAGTCAAATACGGACAGAACACTTACGAGCAGTACTTC
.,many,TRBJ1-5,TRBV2,CASSDGPSNQPQHF,TGTGCCAGCAGTGATGGTCCTAGCAATCAGCCCCAGCATTTT
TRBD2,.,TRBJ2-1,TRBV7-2,CASSSLAGGPSEQFF,TGTGCCAGCAGCTCCCTAGCGGGAGGGCCTAGTGAGCAGTTCTTC
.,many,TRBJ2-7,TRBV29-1,CSVEVRGRTYEQYF,TGCAGCGTTGAGGTCCGGGGTCGAACCTACGAGCAGTACTTC
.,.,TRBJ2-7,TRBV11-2,CASSFLTSVSYEQYF,TGTGCCAGCAGCTTCTTGACTAGTGTGAGCTACGAGCAGTACTTC
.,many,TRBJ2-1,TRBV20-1,CSAKDGEQFF,TGCAGTGCTAAGGACGGGGAGCAGTTCTTC
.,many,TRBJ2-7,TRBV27,CASSFLGRGREQYF,TGTGCCAGCAGTTTCTTGGGGCGCGGAAGGGAGCAGTACTTC
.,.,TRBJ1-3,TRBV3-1,CASSQGNTIYF,TGTGCCAGCAGCCAAGGAAACACCATATATTTT
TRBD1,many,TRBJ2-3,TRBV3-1,CASSQVLGQGYEGVEDTQYF,TGTGCCAGCAGCCAAGTCCTGGGACAGGGTTATGAGGGAGTTGAAGATACGCAGTATTTT
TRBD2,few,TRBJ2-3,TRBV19,CASRFLAGGTDTQYF,TGTGCCAGTAGATTTCTAGCGGGAGGAACAGATACGCAGTATTTT
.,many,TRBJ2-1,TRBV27,CASQKGGLYNEQFF,TGTGCCAGCCAGAAAGGCGGGCTTTACAATGAGCAGTTCTTC
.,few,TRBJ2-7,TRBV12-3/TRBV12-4,CASSWGTDSYEQYF,TGTGCCAGCAGTTGGGGGACGGACTCCTACGAGCAGTACTTC
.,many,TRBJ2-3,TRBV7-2,CASRYWTTDTQYF,TGTGCCAGCAGGTACTGGACCACAGATACGCAGTATTTT
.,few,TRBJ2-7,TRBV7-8,CASSLSQGRAYEQYF,TGTGCCAGCAGCTTGTCACAGGGGAGGGCCTACGAGCAGTACTTC
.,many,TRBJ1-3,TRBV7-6,CASSLGGAESGNTIYF,TGTGCCAGCAGCTTAGGGGGAGCAGAATCTGGAAACACCATATATTTT
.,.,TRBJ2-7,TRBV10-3,CAISAPGADSLYEQYF,TGTGCCATCAGTGCCCCCGGGGCGGATTCCCTTTACGAGCAGTACTTC
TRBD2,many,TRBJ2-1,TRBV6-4,CASSLAGSNEQFF,TGTGCCAGCAGCCTAGCGGGAAGCAATGAGCAGTTCTTC
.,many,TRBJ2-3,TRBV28,CATHRGLYLGDTQYF,TGTGCCACCCATCGGGGACTTTATCTTGGGGATACGCAGTATTTT